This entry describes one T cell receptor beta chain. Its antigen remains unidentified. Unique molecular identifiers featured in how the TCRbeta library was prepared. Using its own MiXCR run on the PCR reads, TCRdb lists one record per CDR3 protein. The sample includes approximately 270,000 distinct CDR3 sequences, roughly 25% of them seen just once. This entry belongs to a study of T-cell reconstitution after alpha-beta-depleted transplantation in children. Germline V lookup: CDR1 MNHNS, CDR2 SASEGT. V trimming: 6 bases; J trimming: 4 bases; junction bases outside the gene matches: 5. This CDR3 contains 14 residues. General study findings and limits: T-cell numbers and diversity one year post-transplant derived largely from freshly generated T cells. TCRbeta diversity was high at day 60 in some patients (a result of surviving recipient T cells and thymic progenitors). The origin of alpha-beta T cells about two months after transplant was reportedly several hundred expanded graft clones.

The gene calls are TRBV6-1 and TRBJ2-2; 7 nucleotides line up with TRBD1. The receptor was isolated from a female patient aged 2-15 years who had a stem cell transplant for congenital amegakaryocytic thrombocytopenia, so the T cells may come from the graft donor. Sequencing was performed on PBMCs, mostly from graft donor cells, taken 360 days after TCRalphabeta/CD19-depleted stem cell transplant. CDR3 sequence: CASSRGQVTGELFF. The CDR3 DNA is TGTGCCAGCAGCCGAGGACAGGTCACCGGGGAGCTGTTTTTT.